Below are 6 T cell receptor beta chains sequenced from a single sample in a study of human T cells and chemical hapten exposure. As for time point: patch test 2, 6 weeks after DPC sensitization. Indicated treatment: therapeutic diphenylcyclopropenone sensitization with weekly scalp DPC. TCRdb fed the RACE reads into MiXCR, producing one record per CDR3 protein. The table includes some 54,000 distinct CDR3 sequences, more than 9% detected once. This sample comprised whole blood, obtained in connection with sensitization to the hapten diphenylcyclopropenone (DPC). The receptor source for this set is a woman aged 45-59 years with alopecia areata. Some clones in this sample may be carry-over from other donors' samples.

The rearrangement uses TRBV18 and TRBJ2-1; D perhaps matches TRBD2 (5 bases). Between the trimmed V and J ends, which lost 3 bases and 4 bases, there was a span of 13 bases. CDR3 length: 15 residues. Per germline, CDR1 KGHSH and CDR2 LQKENI. The CDR3 coding sequence is TGTGCCAGCTCACCTCCACTAGGGAATTACAATGAGCAGTTCTTC. It codes for CASSPPLGNYNEQFF.

The chain combines TRBV7-8 with TRBJ2-5; D ambiguous. The CDR3 length is 14 residues. From germline, CDR1 is SGHVS and CDR2 FQNEAQ. The V end was cut by 1 base, the J end by 5 bases, with 11 bases between. The CDR3 DNA sequence: TGTGCCAGCAGCTTAGGTCCCCGAGTGGAGACCCAGTACTTC. It specifies CASSLGPRVETQYF.

This clonotype was detected ten times or more. The chain couples TRBV7-8 to TRBJ1-5; D gene unclear. CDR3 length: 15 residues. Germline V lookup: CDR1 SGHVS, CDR2 FQNEAQ. Deletions cut 5 bases from V and 1 base from J, with 12 bases between. As DNA, the CDR3 is TGTGCCAGCAGCCTACTCGGAGGGAGCAATCAGCCCCAGCATTTT. This translates into CASSLLGGSNQPQHF.

This clonotype has at least ten counts. This chain connects TRBV11-2 to TRBJ2-3, with a possible D match to TRBD2 (6 bases). Germline values: CDR1 SGHAT, CDR2 FQNNGV. The CDR3 contains 15 residues. Trimming shortened V by 6 bases and J by 2 bases, and 15 bases separated the two germline ends. The CDR3 DNA reads as TGTGCCAGCAGGCCCCTGGCGGGATTCACAGATACGCAGTATTTT. Translating it yields CASRPLAGFTDTQYF.

This clonotype was seen ten or more times. The chain has TRBV7-2 and TRBJ1-5; no firm D call. From germline, CDR1 is SGHTA and CDR2 FQGNSA. V lost 4 bases and J 2 bases, leaving 15 bases between the germline ends. The CDR3 is 16 residues long. CDR3 residues: CASSSHKPGGNQPQHF. CDR3 nucleotides: TGTGCCAGCAGCTCCCATAAACCAGGCGGCAATCAGCCCCAGCATTTT. Complete variable domain (other parts from reference TRBV7-2 and TRBJ1-5): GAGVSQSPSNKVTEKGKDVELRCDPISGHTALYWYRQSLGQGLEFLIYFQGNSAPDKSGLPSDRFSAERTGGSVSTLTIQRTQQEDSAVYLCASSSHKPGGNQPQHFGDGTRLSIL.

This clonotype was seen only a few times. V and J are TRBV3-1 and TRBJ2-2; possibly TRBD2 for D (5 bases). Trimming took 3 bases from V and 4 from J, leaving 12 bases between them. The germline gives CDR1 LGHDT, CDR2 YNNKEL (reference sequence). This CDR3 has 15 amino acids. The CDR3 protein is CASSQRAGVTGELFF. The CDR3 bases are TGTGCCAGCAGCCAGAGGGCAGGAGTCACCGGGGAGCTGTTTTTT.